A single sample gave rise to the 10 T cell receptor beta chains below, sequenced in a study of somatic mutations in cytotoxic T cells in rheumatoid arthritis. Some clones are missing from TCRdb's copy, which holds only in-frame ones; the method was immunoSEQ multiplex PCR. Seen here are about 9,000 clones, roughly three quarters observed once, and the top ten hold roughly 4.9%. Sample: CD8+ T cells sorted from blood. The receptors were gathered from an adult with rheumatoid arthritis.

This clone appeared once. The genes are TRBV7-9 and TRBJ2-7; 10 positions match TRBD2. The J segment lost 2 bases and the V segment lost 1 base, leaving 2 bases of the junction unmatched. The CDR3 is made up of 15 amino acids. Germline V gene sequence: CDR1 SEHNR, CDR2 FQNEAQ (reference sequence). CDR3 DNA sequence: TGTGCCAGCAGCTTAGAAGCGGGGGGGACCTACGAGCAGTACGTC. It translates to CASSLEAGGTYEQYV.

The CDR3 is CASAGVSYEQYF. The CDR3 DNA reads TGTGCCAGCGCGGGGGTGTCCTACGAGCAGTACTTC. V usage is TRBV28 and J usage is TRBJ2-7, with 7 bases fitting TRBD2. Germline lookup yields CDR1 MDHEN and CDR2 SYDVKM. The CDR3 runs to 12 residues. V gave up 8 bases and J gave up 1 base; unmatched junction bases: 2.

This chain joins TRBV19 and TRBJ2-3; D gene uncertain. With 3 bases removed from V and 0 bases from J, the gap between germline ends came to 4 bases. CDR1 and CDR2 from the germline V gene are LNHDA and SQIVND (reference sequence). The CDR3 is made up of 13 amino acids. DNA of the CDR3: TGTGCCAGTAGTATGACCAGCACAGATACGCAGTATTTT. Its translation is CASSMTSTDTQYF.

The genes are TRBV4-1 and TRBJ2-7; D is undetermined. There are 18 residues in the CDR3. Per the germline V gene, CDR1 is MGHRA and CDR2 is YSYEKL. Trimming shortened V by 5 bases and J by 5 bases, and 28 bases separated the two germline ends. The CDR3 loop reads CASSNSALLATLKNEQYF. CDR3 bases: TGCGCCAGCAGCAACTCTGCCCTTTTGGCTACCCTAAAAAACGAGCAGTACTTC.

The chain uses TRBV29-1 and TRBJ2-1; D remains ambiguous. The CDR3 contains 13 residues. Trimming pared 1 base from V and 4 bases from J, leaving 8 bases between. Germline CDR1 is SQVTM and CDR2 is ANQGSEA. The CDR3 DNA sequence: TGCAGCGTTGAAGCGGTAGGTTACAATGAGCAGTTCTTC. It yields the protein CSVEAVGYNEQFF.

V and J are TRBV20-1 and TRBJ2-5; no firm D call. Gene TRBJ2-7 matches the end of the DNA better, so the J call may be wrong. The CDR3 is made up of 11 amino acids. The germline V gene has CDR1 DFQATT and CDR2 SNEGSKA (reference sequence). The CDR3 loop is CSAMVRYEQYF. The CDR3 DNA is TGCAGTGCTATGGTACGGTACGAGCAGTACTTC.

The genes are TRBV7-3 and TRBJ2-1; 9 nucleotides agree with TRBD2. The CDR3 covers 16 residues. CDR1 and CDR2 (germline): SGHTA, FQGTGA. With 2 bases clipped from V and 3 bases from J, the junction kept 5 bases outside the gene matches. CDR3 coding DNA: TGTGCCAGCAGCTTAGCGGGGGGGACTAACTACAATGAGCAGTTCTTC. Translated, it gives CASSLAGGTNYNEQFF. Filled out from reference TRBV7-3 and TRBJ2-1, the complete variable domain reads GAGVSQTPSNKVTEKGKYVELRCDPISGHTALYWYRQSLGQGPEFLIYFQGTGAADDSGLPNDRFFAVRPEGSVSTLKIQRTERGDSAVYLCASSLAGGTNYNEQFFGPGTRLTVL.

V gene TRBV9 combines with J gene TRBJ2-3; 8 nucleotides match TRBD2. There are 18 residues in the CDR3. The V gene's germline CDR1 is SGDLS and CDR2 YYNGEE. Trimming removed 1 base from V and 0 bases from J; junction bases left unmatched: 10. The CDR3 coding sequence is TGTGCCAGCAGCGTATACGCAACTAGCGGCATTAGCACAGATACGCAGTATTTT. Translated: CASSVYATSGISTDTQYF.

V is TRBV19 and J is TRBJ2-3; possible D gene TRBD2, 5 bases. CDR1 and CDR2 from the germline V gene are LNHDA and SQIVND (reference sequence). Trimming stripped 5 bases from V and 1 base from J, with 13 bases between. The CDR3 extends over 15 amino acids. The CDR3, as DNA: TGTGCCAGTAGTTTCGATCGTAGCGGCACAGATACGCAGTATTTT. Its protein is CASSFDRSGTDTQYF.

The V call is TRBV27, the J call TRBJ2-2; TRBD1 matches 9 bases. V lost 4 bases and J lost 0; bases outside the gene matches: 3. Germline-derived CDR1 and CDR2 are MNHEY and SMNVEV (reference sequence). The CDR3 extends over 16 amino acids. The CDR3 region is CASSSRQGANTGELFF. The CDR3 nucleotides read TGTGCCAGCAGTTCGAGACAGGGGGCGAACACCGGGGAGCTGTTTTTT.